The source of this TCR beta chain is a study of cytotoxic CD8 clonotypes in ibrutinib-treated CLL. The wider study: Recorded responses included approximately 24 partial and 2 complete; following median roughly 70 months, 14 stayed remitted and roughly twelve progressed.

This CDR3 has 11 amino acids. Germline CDR1 SNHLY, CDR2 FYNNEI. The V and J ends lost 6 bases and 11 bases, in that order; junction bases with no gene match: 4. Clones were sequenced by immunoSEQ multiplex PCR, and TCRdb holds only the in-frame ones, with some missing. Of tens of thousands of clones detected, around 60% appear once; the ten largest clones hold roughly 14%. This sample comprised PBMCs, obtained after 12 months of ibrutinib treatment. The clonotype comes from a human donor with chronic lymphocytic leukemia. The chain joins TRBV2 to TRBJ2-5; 9 bases match TRBD1. The CDR3 sequence is CASRYRGQQYF. CDR3 coding DNA: TGTGCCAGCAGATACAGGGGGCAGCAGTACTTC.